The clone carrying this T cell receptor beta chain was seen a few times. Antigen: not known. This specimen belongs to a study of cytomegalovirus exposure and HLA in healthy donors. Primers included in the PCR were 60 Vbeta and 13 Jbeta primers. Only in-frame clones appear in the TCRdb table, and some are missing; sequencing was by immunoSEQ multiplex PCR. The sample has some 95,000 clones, roughly 70% seen once. Whole-study results and caveats: Across donors, sequencing depth was assumed by presence/absence analyses to be roughly uniform. Researchers reportedly found TCR beta sequences accurately predicted most subjects' HLA-A and HLA-B alleles. Analysis performed later showed TCR beta chains linked to HLA being more clonally expanded than equally common others.

This CDR3 spans 17 amino acids. CDR1 and CDR2 (germline): MGHDK, SYGVNS. V was clipped by 4 bases and J by 1 base; unmatched bases: 10. This chain uses TRBV25-1 with TRBJ1-1; 9 nucleotides match TRBD1. This receptor was taken from a man aged 25-45 years in good health and CMV-seronegative. The source material was PBMCs. Written as DNA, the CDR3 is TGTGCCAGCAGTGGACCGGGACAGGGAGTCTGGAACACTGAAGCTTTCTTT. This gives the protein CASSGPGQGVWNTEAFF.